Here is one TCR beta chain with its context. Its antigen is currently unknown. This record belongs to a study of shared clonotypes between healthy human individuals. Findings and limits, study-wide: On the whole, naive subsets had larger estimated richness than memory subsets had. With few donors, the genetic and exposure-history diversity represented was limited. Sequencing depth was a factor that was expected to affect clonotype sharing among donors.

Profiled with immunoSEQ multiplex PCR; TCRdb holds only in-frame clones, not every one. In the table there are around 2.3 million clones, around 95% of which are singletons. Germline V gives CDR1 MNHNY, CDR2 SVGAGI (reference sequence). There are 15 residues in the CDR3. The trim removed 4 bases at V and 5 bases at J, leaving 6 bases unmatched. The donor population consisted of healthy HIV-negative adults with no recent acute infections or vaccinations. The rearrangement links TRBV6-6 to TRBJ2-1; 9 bases line up with TRBD1. The sequence was obtained from a man aged 18-30 years in good health. The sequenced material came from naive CD4+ T cells sorted from blood. Subset meaning: CD45RA+ positively selected. The CDR3 reads CASSWAGTGNNEQFF. CDR3 nucleotides: TGTGCCAGCAGTTGGGCTGGGACAGGGAACAATGAGCAGTTCTTC.